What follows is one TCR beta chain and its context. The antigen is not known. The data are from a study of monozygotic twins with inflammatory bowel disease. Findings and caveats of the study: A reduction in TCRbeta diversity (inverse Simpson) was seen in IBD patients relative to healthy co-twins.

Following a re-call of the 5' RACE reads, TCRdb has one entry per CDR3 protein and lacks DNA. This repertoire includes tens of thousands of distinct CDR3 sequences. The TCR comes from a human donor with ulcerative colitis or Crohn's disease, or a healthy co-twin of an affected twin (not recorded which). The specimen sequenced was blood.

The CDR3 region is CASSAEGLAGGYQETQYF. This chain uses TRBV5-6 with TRBJ2-5; there is no DNA to check the TCRdb D call of TRBD2. Germline V gives CDR1 SGHDT, CDR2 YYEEEE. This CDR3 has 18 amino acids.